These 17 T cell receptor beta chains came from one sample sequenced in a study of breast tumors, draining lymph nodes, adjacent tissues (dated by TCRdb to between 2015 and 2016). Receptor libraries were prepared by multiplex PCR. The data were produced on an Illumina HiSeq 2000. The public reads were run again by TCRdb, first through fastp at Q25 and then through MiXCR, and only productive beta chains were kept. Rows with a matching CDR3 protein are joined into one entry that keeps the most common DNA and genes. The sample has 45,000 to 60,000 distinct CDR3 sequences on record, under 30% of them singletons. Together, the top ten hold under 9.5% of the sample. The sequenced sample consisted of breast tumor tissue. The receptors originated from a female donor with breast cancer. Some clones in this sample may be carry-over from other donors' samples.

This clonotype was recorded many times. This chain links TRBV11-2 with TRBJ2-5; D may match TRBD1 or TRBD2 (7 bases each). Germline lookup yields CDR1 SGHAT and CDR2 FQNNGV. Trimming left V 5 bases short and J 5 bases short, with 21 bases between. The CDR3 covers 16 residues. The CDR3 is CASSPGPGGAGETQYF. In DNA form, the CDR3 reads TGTGCCAGCAGCCCAGGCCCAGGGGGGGCGGGGGAGACCCAGTACTTC.

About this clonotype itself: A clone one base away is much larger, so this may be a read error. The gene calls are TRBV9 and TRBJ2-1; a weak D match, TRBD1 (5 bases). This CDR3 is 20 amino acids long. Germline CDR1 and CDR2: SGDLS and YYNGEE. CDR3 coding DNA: TGTGTCAGCAGCGTAGGTGACAGTAGGTCTCGGCGGAGCTCCTACAATGAGCAGTTCTTC. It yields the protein CVSSVGDSRSRRSSYNEQFF.

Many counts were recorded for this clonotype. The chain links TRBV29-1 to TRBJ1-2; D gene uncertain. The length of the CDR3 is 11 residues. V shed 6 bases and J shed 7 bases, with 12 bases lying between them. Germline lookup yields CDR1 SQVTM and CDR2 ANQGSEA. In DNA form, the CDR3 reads TGCAGCGTCTTGGGCCCAAGTGGCTACACCTTC. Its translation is CSVLGPSGYTF.

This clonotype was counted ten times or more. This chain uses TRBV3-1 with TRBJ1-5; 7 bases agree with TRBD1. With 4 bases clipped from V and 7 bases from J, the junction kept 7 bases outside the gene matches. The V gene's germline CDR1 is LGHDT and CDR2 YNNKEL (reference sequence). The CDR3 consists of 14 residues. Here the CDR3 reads CASSPTDRAQPQHF. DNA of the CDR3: TGTGCCAGCAGCCCCACCGACAGGGCCCAGCCCCAGCATTTT.

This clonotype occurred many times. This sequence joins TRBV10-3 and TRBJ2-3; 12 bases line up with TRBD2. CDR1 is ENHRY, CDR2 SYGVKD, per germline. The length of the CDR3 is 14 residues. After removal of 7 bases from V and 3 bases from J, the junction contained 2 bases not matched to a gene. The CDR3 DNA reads TGTGCCATCAAACTAGCGGGAGGTACAGATACGCAGTATTTT. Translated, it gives CAIKLAGGTDTQYF.

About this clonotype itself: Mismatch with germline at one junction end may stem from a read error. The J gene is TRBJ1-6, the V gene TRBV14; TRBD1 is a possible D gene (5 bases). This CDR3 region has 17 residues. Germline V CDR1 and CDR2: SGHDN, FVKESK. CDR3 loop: CASSPWDGGSYNSPLHF. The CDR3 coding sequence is TGTGCCAGTAGCCCGTGGGACGGGGGCTCCTATAATTCACCCCTCCACTTT.

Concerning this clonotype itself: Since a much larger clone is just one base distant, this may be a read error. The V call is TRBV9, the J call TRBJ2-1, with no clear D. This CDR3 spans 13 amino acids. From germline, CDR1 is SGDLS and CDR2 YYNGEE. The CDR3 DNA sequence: TGTGCCAGCGGCGTAGGGCCGAACAATGAGCAGTTCTTC. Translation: CASGVGPNNEQFF.

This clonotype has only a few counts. CDR3 sequence reads: CASSSSFSNQPQHF. The CDR3 DNA follows: TGTGCCAGCAGTTCCTCTTTTAGCAATCAGCCCCAGCATTTT. The chain joins TRBV27 to TRBJ1-5; D unresolved. From germline, CDR1 is MNHEY and CDR2 SMNVEV (reference sequence). The length of the CDR3 is 14 residues. V was shortened by 4 bases and J by 0 bases, with 7 bases between the two germline ends.

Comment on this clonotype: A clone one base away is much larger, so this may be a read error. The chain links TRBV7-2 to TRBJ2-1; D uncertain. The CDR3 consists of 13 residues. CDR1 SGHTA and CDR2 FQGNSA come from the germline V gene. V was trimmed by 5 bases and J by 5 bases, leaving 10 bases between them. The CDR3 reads CASSPARHNEQFF. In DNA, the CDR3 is TGTGCCAGCAGCCCCGCCCGCCACAATGAGCAGTTCTTC.

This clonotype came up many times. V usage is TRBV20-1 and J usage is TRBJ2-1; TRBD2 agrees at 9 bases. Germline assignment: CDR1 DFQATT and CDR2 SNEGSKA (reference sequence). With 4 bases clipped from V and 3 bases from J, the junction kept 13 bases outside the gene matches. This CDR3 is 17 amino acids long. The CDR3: CSATSGLAGKHYNEQFF. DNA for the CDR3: TGCAGTGCTACGAGTGGGCTAGCGGGGAAGCACTACAATGAGCAGTTCTTC.

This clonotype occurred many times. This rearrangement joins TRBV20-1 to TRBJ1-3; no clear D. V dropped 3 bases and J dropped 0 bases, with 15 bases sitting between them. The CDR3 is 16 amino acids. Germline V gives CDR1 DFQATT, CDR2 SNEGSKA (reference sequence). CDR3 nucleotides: TGCAGTGCTAGCCCTCAGTCACGGCCCTCTGGAAACACCATATATTTT. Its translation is CSASPQSRPSGNTIYF.

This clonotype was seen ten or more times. The CDR3 loop is CASTRTSGPTDTQYF. CDR3 coding DNA: TGTGCCAGCACTCGGACTAGCGGACCTACAGATACGCAGTATTTT. The rearrangement joins TRBV13 to TRBJ2-3; 10 nucleotides line up with TRBD2. The V segment lost 7 bases and the J segment 3 bases; nucleotides outside the gene matches: 7. This CDR3 region has 15 residues. Germline V lookup: CDR1 PRHDT, CDR2 FYEKMQ (reference sequence).

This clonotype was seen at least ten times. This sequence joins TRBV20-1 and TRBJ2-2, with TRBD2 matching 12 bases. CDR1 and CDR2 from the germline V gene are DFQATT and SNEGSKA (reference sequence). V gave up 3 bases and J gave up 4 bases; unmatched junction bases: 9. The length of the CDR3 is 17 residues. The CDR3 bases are TGCAGTGCTAGTCTAGCTAGCGGGGGGGCCCCCACCGGGGAGCTGTTTTTT. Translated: CSASLASGGAPTGELFF.

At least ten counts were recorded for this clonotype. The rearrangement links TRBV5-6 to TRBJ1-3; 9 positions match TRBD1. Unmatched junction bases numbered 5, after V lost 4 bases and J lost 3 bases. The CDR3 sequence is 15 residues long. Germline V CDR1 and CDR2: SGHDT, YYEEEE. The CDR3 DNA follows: TGTGCCAGCAGCACGACAGGGGGTGGTGGAAACACCATATATTTT. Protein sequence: CASSTTGGGGNTIYF.

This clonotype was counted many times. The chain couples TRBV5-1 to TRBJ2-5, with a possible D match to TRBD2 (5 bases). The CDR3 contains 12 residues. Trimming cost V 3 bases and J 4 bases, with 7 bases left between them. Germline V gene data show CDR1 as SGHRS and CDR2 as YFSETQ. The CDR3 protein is CASSSEGETQYF. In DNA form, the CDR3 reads TGCGCCAGCAGCTCCGAGGGAGAGACCCAGTACTTC.

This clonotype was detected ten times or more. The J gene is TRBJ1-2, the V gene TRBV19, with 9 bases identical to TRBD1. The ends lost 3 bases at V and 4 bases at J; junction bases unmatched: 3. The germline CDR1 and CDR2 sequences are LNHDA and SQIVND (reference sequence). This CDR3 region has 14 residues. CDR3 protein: CASSIDRGFYGYTF. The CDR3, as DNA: TGTGCCAGTAGTATCGACAGGGGGTTCTATGGCTACACCTTC.

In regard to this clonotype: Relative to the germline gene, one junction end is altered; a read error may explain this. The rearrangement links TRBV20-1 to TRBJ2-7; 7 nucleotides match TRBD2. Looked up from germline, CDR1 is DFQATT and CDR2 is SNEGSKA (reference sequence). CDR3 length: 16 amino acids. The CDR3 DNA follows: TGCAGTGCTGGAGATGGTGGCGGGAGAGGTGGGTACGAGCAGTACTTC. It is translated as CSAGDGGGRGGYEQYF.